This T cell receptor (beta chain) comes out of a study of CD8 T cells in Susac syndrome (dated by TCRdb to the late 2010s). For the wider study: The study used repertoire sequencing to test whether antigen drove CD8+ T cell activation and differentiation in Susac syndrome. General findings and caveats noted by the study authors: The number of individuals in the TCR sequencing and HLA analysis was recognized as being relatively small.

On this clonotype: What antigen it recognizes has not been identified. Qualities for individual bases were not recorded, and no much larger clone is one base off.

RNA was extracted using the RNeasy kit, and about 0.45 to 1 ug of the RNA was reverse transcribed with random hexamers. The immunoSEQ multiplex PCR assay, covering 54 Vbeta and 13 Jbeta segments, was used to amplify TCR beta CDR3 regions. PCR amplification bias was corrected using a synthetic template baseline for primer optimization and computational correction. Per the original workflow: Reads were annotated to V, D and J genes per IMGT and analyzed with immunoSEQ Analyzer, keeping only productive sequences. Clonality was computed as one minus Shannon entropy normalized by log2 of the number of productive unique sequences. For each patient and control, public and private clones were evaluated among the 100 most prevalent clones. Clones were defined as Susac-specific when absent from the healthy and MS cohorts, from about a thousand published viral clones and from other ImmuneACCESS disease sequences. The public reads were reprocessed in TCRdb via fastp at Q25 and MiXCR, keeping in-frame beta chains. A single entry per CDR3 protein holds the most common genes and DNA from its merged rows. TCRdb's processing, not the authors' own work, is the source of the V and J calls. Present in this sample are some 120,000 distinct CDR3 sequences, roughly 94% of which were seen just once. The ten top clones hold approximately 0.13% of the sample.

Peripheral blood CD8+ and CD4+ T cells from healthy donors, Susac syndrome patients and multiple sclerosis patients were profiled by high-throughput TCR beta sequencing. The multiple sclerosis controls were treatment-naive patients whose relapsing-remitting disease, either stable or active, fulfilled the revised McDonald criteria. CD8+ TEMRA cells were enriched by FACS, while bulk CD8+ and CD4+ T cells were purified by magnetic negative isolation. Blood was collected in EDTA tubes and processed within 24 hours, with PBMCs isolated through density gradient centrifugation. PBMCs intended for TCR sequencing were frozen in liquid nitrogen and were later thawed in a 37 degrees C water bath. Purity of sorted or isolated CD4+, CD8+ and CD8+ TEMRA cells was at least 90%. The sample was CD4+ T cells from PBMCs. This sequence originates from a human donor with multiple sclerosis.

The DNA sequence is as follows: TGTGCCTGGAGTCCGGGGATGCGGAACACTGAAGCTTTCTTT. Its product reads: CAWSPGMRNTEAFF. The rearranged chain carries TRBV30 and TRBJ1-1, with no D gene named confidently. The junction shows trimming of 2 bases on V and 1 base on J, plus 11 bases between the germline ends. CDR1 and CDR2, per the germline V gene (reference sequence), are GTSNPN and SVGIG. The cysteine opens and the phenylalanine closes a CDR3 of 14 amino acids. Just the 42-base CDR3 DNA is kept, in frame starting at base 1.